This T cell receptor beta chain was identified in a study of identical twins. The CDR3 contains 14 residues. The V end lost 3 bases, the J end lost 2 bases, and 9 bases lay between the germline ends. TCRdb re-called the 5' RACE reads with MiXCR, one entry per CDR3 protein. The sample gives 200,000 or so distinct CDR3 sequences, 7.5% of which show up once; just under 2% is in the top ten. The donors were all healthy and Caucasian. Separately, the same data were catalogued under a study of yellow fever vaccine responses in identical twins.

The genes are TRBV12-3 or TRBV12-4 and TRBJ2-3, with D hard to call. The sample taken for sequencing was memory (CD45RO+) T cells sorted from blood. The TCR sequence derives from a woman aged 18-29 years in good health. The CDR3: CASSFSHTTDTQYF. DNA of the CDR3: TGTGCCAGCAGTTTTTCACACACCACAGATACGCAGTATTTT.